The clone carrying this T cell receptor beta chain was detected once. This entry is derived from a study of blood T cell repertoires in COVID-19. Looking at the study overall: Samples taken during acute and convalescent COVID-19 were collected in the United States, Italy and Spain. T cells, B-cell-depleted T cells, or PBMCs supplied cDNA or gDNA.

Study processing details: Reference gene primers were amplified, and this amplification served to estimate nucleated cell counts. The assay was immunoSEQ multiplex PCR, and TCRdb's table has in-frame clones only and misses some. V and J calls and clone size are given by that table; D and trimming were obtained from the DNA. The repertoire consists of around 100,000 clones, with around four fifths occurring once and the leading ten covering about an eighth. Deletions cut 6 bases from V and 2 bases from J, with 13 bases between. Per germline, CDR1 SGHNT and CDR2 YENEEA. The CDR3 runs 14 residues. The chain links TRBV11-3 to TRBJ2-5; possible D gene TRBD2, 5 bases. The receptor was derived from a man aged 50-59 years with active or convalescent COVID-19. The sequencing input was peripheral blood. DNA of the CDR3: TGTGCCAGCAGTTCCGGGGTCCTGCAAGAGACCCAGTACTTC. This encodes CASSSGVLQETQYF.